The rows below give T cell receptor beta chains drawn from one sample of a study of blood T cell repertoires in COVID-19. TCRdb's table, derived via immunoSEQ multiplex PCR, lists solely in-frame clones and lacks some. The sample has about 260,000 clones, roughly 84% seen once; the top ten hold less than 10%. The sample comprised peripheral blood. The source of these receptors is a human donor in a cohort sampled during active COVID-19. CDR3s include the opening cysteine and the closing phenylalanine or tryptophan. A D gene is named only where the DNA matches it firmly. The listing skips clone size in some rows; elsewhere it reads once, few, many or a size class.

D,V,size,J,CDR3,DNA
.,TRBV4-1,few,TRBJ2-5,CASSLVWRQETQYF,TGCGCCAGCAGTCTGGTATGGAGACAAGAGACCCAGTACTTC
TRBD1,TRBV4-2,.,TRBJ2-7,CASSQDPEGAYEQYF,TGTGCCAGCAGCCAAGATCCCGAGGGGGCTTACGAGCAGTACTTC
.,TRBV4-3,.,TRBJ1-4,CASSQGAQVFGEKLFF,TGCGCCAGCAGCCAAGGCGCACAGGTGTTTGGGGAAAAACTGTTTTTT
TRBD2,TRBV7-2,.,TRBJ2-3,CASSPSAAGAQAQYF,TGTGCCAGCAGCCCCAGCGCAGCGGGGGCTCAGGCGCAGTATTTT
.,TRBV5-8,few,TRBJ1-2,CASSPYLGRVGGYTF,TGTGCCAGCAGCCCCTACTTGGGCAGGGTAGGCGGCTACACCTTC
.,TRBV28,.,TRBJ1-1,CASRDPGAFTEAFF,TGTGCCAGCAGGGATCCAGGGGCATTCACTGAAGCTTTCTTT
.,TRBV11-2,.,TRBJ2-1,CASTRGGSLLSSYNEQFF,TGTGCCAGCACCCGAGGGGGTTCTTTATTAAGCTCCTACAATGAGCAGTTCTTC
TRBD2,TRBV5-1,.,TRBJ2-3,CASSLFQSGASTDTQYF,TGCGCCAGCAGCTTGTTTCAGAGCGGGGCTAGCACAGATACGCAGTATTTT
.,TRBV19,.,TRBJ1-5,CASTREPNQPQHF,TGTGCCAGTACCAGGGAACCCAATCAGCCCCAGCATTTT
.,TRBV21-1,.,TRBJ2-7,CASSNRDRSYEQYF,TGTGCCAGCAGCAACCGGGACAGATCCTACGAGCAGTACTTC
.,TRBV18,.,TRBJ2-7,CASSPQVQIYEQYF,TGTGCCAGCTCACCCCAGGTGCAGATCTACGAGCAGTACTTC
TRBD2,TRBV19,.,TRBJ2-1,CASSIGTSGLSYNEQFF,TGTGCCAGTAGTATAGGGACTAGCGGACTATCCTACAATGAGCAGTTCTTC
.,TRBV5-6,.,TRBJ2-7,CASSHGAAYEQYF,TGTGCCAGCAGCCATGGGGCCGCTTACGAGCAGTACTTC
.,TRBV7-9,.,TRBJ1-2,CASSLGLEGGYTF,TGTGCCAGCAGCTTAGGCCTAGAGGGTGGCTACACCTTC
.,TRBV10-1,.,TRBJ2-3,CASSAPQYTDTQYF,TGCGCCAGCAGTGCTCCCCAGTACACAGATACGCAGTATTTT
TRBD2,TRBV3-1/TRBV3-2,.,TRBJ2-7,CASRLAGGDEQYF,TGTGCCAGCAGGCTAGCGGGAGGGGACGAGCAGTACTTC
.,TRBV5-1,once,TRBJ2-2,CASSLVVAGELFF,TGCGCCAGCAGCTTGGTCGTTGCCGGGGAGCTGTTTTTT
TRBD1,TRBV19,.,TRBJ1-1,CASSPYGQGRSMNTEAFF,TGTGCCAGTAGCCCTTACGGACAGGGTAGGTCAATGAACACTGAAGCTTTCTTT
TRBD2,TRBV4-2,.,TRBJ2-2,CASSLLAGGASGELFF,TGTGCCAGCAGCCTTTTAGCGGGAGGCGCTTCCGGGGAGCTGTTTTTT
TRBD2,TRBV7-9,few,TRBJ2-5,CASSFWTSGGLQAETQYF,TGTGCCAGCAGCTTCTGGACTAGCGGGGGACTTCAGGCGGAGACCCAGTACTTC
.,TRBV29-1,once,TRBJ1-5,CSVDWGGRRSAQPQHF,TGCAGCGTTGATTGGGGGGGCCGGAGGTCGGCTCAGCCCCAGCATTTT